This T cell receptor (beta chain) was identified in a study of blood T cell repertoires in COVID-19 (dated by TCRdb to about 2020). About the study as a whole: The collaborator samples originated in the United States, Italy and Spain and spanned the acute and convalescent phases of COVID-19. The prospective study material was composed of cDNA or gDNA derived from T cells, B-cell-depleted T cells, or PBMCs. Deeply sampled blood TCRbeta repertoires from subjects exposed to, actively infected with, or recovered from COVID-19 were included in the dataset. The repertoires were made available in a free public database intended to serve as a resource for research on the immune response to SARS-CoV-2. Samples were obtained from the ongoing ImmuneRACE study (first 160 participants) and from about 1,300 subjects provided by 6 global collaborators. A de-identified subject ID, COVID-19 status, age in years and sex were almost always included in the sample metadata. Where available, HLA class I and class II types were obtained from metadata supplied by the sample provider rather than from assay-based typing. The research as a whole found: The amount of clinical and demographic metadata varied by source and participant and was provided uncurated.

About this clone: Its antigen target is currently unknown. No base quality information exists; no much larger clone differs at one position.

TCRbeta CDR3 regions were amplified from genomic DNA by means of the immunoSEQ Assay, a bias-controlled multiplex PCR. The original pipeline was this. The number of nucleated cells in each sample was estimated by amplification of reference gene primers within the assay. To quantify the absolute abundance of each unique TCRbeta CDR3 rearrangement, sequence reads were collapsed and filtered. Productive Simpson clonality was computed per sample as the square root of Simpson's diversity index over productive rearrangements. The immuneACCESS repertoire file appears here via TCRdb, limited to in-frame rearrangements. These files lack a portion of the clones; in checked studies, under half of the deficit traces to unresolved V genes, and the cause of the others is not known. V, J and clone size reflect that table, while D and trimming were determined from the DNA. Recorded for this sample are about 200,000 clones; about 90% of them occurred a single time. The ten largest clones represent less than 1.5% of the sample.

In the prospective study, participants were roughly 18 to 100 years old, resided in about 25 geographic areas of the United States, and were enrolled through a virtual design. In the prospective study, participants were assigned to cohorts based on the clinical history participants reported in a screening survey and a study questionnaire. Recovered participants in ImmuneRACE Cohort 3 were defined as having two consecutive negative NP/OP PCR tests, clearance from a healthcare professional, or resolution of symptoms. Mobile phlebotomists in the prospective study collected whole blood, serum and a nasopharyngeal or oropharyngeal swab from every participant. Prospective study participants could optionally give additional blood draws and questionnaires over an approximately two-month period. Before DNA extraction, blood samples from the prospective study were shipped at room temperature or frozen. The receptor comes from a young man who had recovered from COVID-19. Sequencing was performed on PBMCs or T cells enriched from blood (not recorded which).

The bases read TGTGCCAGCAGCCCGGACAGGGTCTCCTACAATGAGCAGTTCTTC. Its protein is CASSPDRVSYNEQFF. The receptor chain draws on TRBV7-2 and TRBJ2-1; TRBD1 agrees with 8 junctional bases. CDR1 and CDR2 (SGHTA, FQGNSA) derive from the germline V gene. Taken from cysteine to phenylalanine, the CDR3 has 15 residues. Only the CDR3 region is kept as DNA, spanning 45 bases read in frame from base 1. The junction shows trimming of 5 bases on V and 0 bases on J, and the gene matches do not reach 3 bases of it.